These 14 T cell receptor beta chains share one sample of origin, sequenced in a study of blood T cell repertoires in COVID-19. Clones were read by immunoSEQ multiplex PCR, and TCRdb kept only the in-frame ones, dropping some. Of approximately 34,000 clones listed, more than 80% are singletons. Sequencing was performed on peripheral blood. All receptors derive from a woman between 65 and 79 years old with acute or convalescent COVID-19.

This clone appeared once. The chain joins TRBV28 to TRBJ1-1, with D perhaps matching TRBD1 (6 bases). CDR1 is MDHEN, CDR2 SYDVKM, per germline. Trimming took 4 bases from V and 4 from J, leaving 10 bases between them. The CDR3 has 13 residues. CDR3 residues: CASSWTEITEAFF. Here the CDR3 DNA reads TGTGCCAGCAGTTGGACAGAGATCACTGAAGCTTTCTTT.

The chain uses TRBV28 and TRBJ1-3; no definite D call. Germline V gene sequence: CDR1 MDHEN, CDR2 SYDVKM. Trimming left V 7 bases short and J 0 bases short, with 16 bases between. CDR3 size: 16 residues. CDR3 nucleotide sequence: TGTGCCAGCACCCGCCCCGCTCTAGGCTCTGGAAACACCATATATTTT. Amino acid sequence: CASTRPALGSGNTIYF.

The count of this clone is one. The chain joins TRBV14 to TRBJ2-3, with 13 bases that match TRBD2. Germline V gives CDR1 SGHDN, CDR2 FVKESK. The V and J ends lost 4 bases and 4 bases, in that order; junction bases with no gene match: 2. The CDR3 runs 15 residues. CDR3 bases: TGTGCCAGCAGCCGGACTAGCGGGGGTCCAGATACGCAGTATTTT. The encoded protein is CASSRTSGGPDTQYF.

The chain employs TRBV2 and TRBJ1-5; the D gene is possibly TRBD1 (5 bases). V dropped 6 bases and J dropped 4 bases, with 13 bases sitting between them. This CDR3 region has 14 residues. Germline V gives CDR1 SNHLY, CDR2 FYNNEI. The CDR3 region is CASRDTLGNQPQHF. The CDR3 DNA follows: TGTGCCAGCAGGGACACCTTGGGAAATCAGCCCCAGCATTTT.

The gene calls are TRBV28 and TRBJ1-2, with D unclear. Germline V gene lookup returns CDR1 MDHEN and CDR2 SYDVKM. V dropped 8 bases and J dropped 8 bases, with 3 bases sitting between them. This CDR3 has 8 amino acids. CDR3 DNA sequence: TGTGCCAGCGGCGGCTACACCTTC. Its protein product is CASGGYTF.

The sample holds one count of this clone. The V call is TRBV6-5, the J call TRBJ2-3; TRBD1 agrees at 8 bases. The trim removed 8 bases at V and 3 bases at J, leaving 1 base unmatched. The CDR3 is 12 amino acids. From germline, CDR1 is MNHEY and CDR2 SVGAGI. The CDR3 loop reads CASGQGTDTQYF. The CDR3 DNA reads TGTGCCAGCGGACAGGGAACAGATACGCAGTATTTT.

The chain links TRBV7-8 to TRBJ2-3; D not certain. V dropped 2 bases and J dropped 4 bases, with 13 bases sitting between them. CDR1 is SGHVS and CDR2 is FQNEAQ in the germline V gene. The CDR3 runs to 15 residues. CDR3 sequence: CASSLISGVSDTQYF. The CDR3 DNA follows: TGTGCCAGCAGCTTAATTTCGGGTGTCTCAGATACGCAGTATTTT. Based on the CDR3 plus reference TRBV7-8 and TRBJ2-3, the full variable domain is GAGVSQSPRYKVAKRGQDVALRCDPISGHVSLFWYQQALGQGPEFLTYFQNEAQLDKSGLPSDRFFAERPEGSVSTLKIQRTQQEDSAVYLCASSLISGVSDTQYFGPGTRLTVL.

The rearrangement links TRBV19 to TRBJ2-5; TRBD2 agrees at 10 bases. The ends lost 6 bases at V and 8 bases at J; junction bases unmatched: 6. Germline-derived CDR1 and CDR2 are LNHDA and SQIVND (reference sequence). The CDR3 runs to 13 residues. The CDR3 sequence: CASRPGTSDTQYF. CDR3 coding DNA: TGTGCCAGTAGACCCGGGACTAGCGATACCCAGTACTTC.

The CDR3 protein is CASSAGTSGTSETQYF. CDR3 bases: TGTGCCAGCAGCGCAGGGACTAGCGGTACTTCGGAGACCCAGTACTTC. The rearrangement links TRBV9 to TRBJ2-5, with TRBD2 matching over 11 bases. Germline CDR1 SGDLS, CDR2 YYNGEE. The CDR3 totals 16 residues. V dropped 3 bases and J dropped 5; count of bases not matched to a gene: 9.

The V and J genes are TRBV11-3 and TRBJ2-7; possible D gene TRBD2, 5 bases. The germline V gene has CDR1 SGHNT and CDR2 YENEEA. V was trimmed by 1 base and J by 6 bases, leaving 13 bases between them. CDR3 length: 14 residues. The CDR3 DNA reads TGTGCCAGCAGCTTAGGGGGAGACCGGGGCGAGCAGTACTTC. Translated, it gives CASSLGGDRGEQYF.

The gene calls are TRBV27 and TRBJ2-7; 9 bases agree with TRBD2. This CDR3 is 15 amino acids long. The V and J ends lost 6 bases and 0 bases, in that order; junction bases with no gene match: 6. Germline V lookup: CDR1 MNHEY, CDR2 SMNVEV (reference sequence). CDR3 in amino acids: CASSRGGGPSYEQYF. DNA of the CDR3: TGTGCCAGCAGCCGCGGGGGGGGCCCCTCCTACGAGCAGTACTTC.

DNA for the CDR3: TGTGCTAGTGGTTCCTATGGGACAGGGACCTCAGATACGCAGTATTTT. Its translation is CASGSYGTGTSDTQYF. V gene TRBV12-5 combines with J gene TRBJ2-3, with 9 nucleotides matching TRBD1. The CDR3 is made up of 16 amino acids. Germline CDR1 and CDR2: LGHNT and FRNRAP. After removal of 4 bases from V and 4 bases from J, the junction contained 9 bases not matched to a gene.

The V call is TRBV7-8, the J call TRBJ2-3; possible D gene TRBD1, 5 bases. The CDR3 has 20 amino acids. V was trimmed by 2 bases and J by 0 bases, leaving 24 bases between them. Per the germline V gene, CDR1 is SGHVS and CDR2 is FQNEAQ. The CDR3 sequence is CASSLSPDPSTVASTDTQYF. CDR3 DNA: TGTGCCAGCAGCTTATCGCCAGATCCGTCGACAGTCGCTAGCACAGATACGCAGTATTTT.

The table lists this clone with a count of one. This chain links TRBV9 with TRBJ1-2; 7 positions match TRBD1. V lost 0 bases, J lost 4 bases, and 9 bases stayed unmatched. CDR3 size: 16 residues. From germline, CDR1 is SGDLS and CDR2 YYNGEE. The CDR3 DNA is TGTGCCAGCAGCGTAGCTGGGAAAGGGGACAGCTATGGCTACACCTTC. This sequence encodes CASSVAGKGDSYGYTF.